Below are 27 T cell receptor beta chains sequenced from a single sample in a study of blood T cell repertoires in COVID-19. Measured with immunoSEQ multiplex PCR; TCRdb has only the in-frame clones, and not every one. The profile shows some 150,000 clones, 75% to 90% of them singletons. The source material was peripheral blood. The receptors stem from a man aged 50-59 years with active COVID-19.

The rearrangement links TRBV5-4 to TRBJ2-7; 8 bases map to TRBD1. V shed 3 bases, J shed 2 bases, and the junction held 4 bases outside the gene matches. The CDR3 runs 14 residues. Germline lookup yields CDR1 SGHNT and CDR2 YYREEE (reference sequence). In DNA form, the CDR3 reads TGTGCCAGCAGCTCTCAGACAGGGGCCTACGAGCAGTACTTC. It codes for CASSSQTGAYEQYF.

The chain joins TRBV4-3 to TRBJ1-4, with D possibly TRBD1 on 5 matching bases. V lost 5 bases, J lost 4 bases, and 11 bases lay in between. Germline V CDR1 and CDR2: LGHNA, YSLEER. The CDR3 sequence is 14 residues long. The CDR3, as DNA: TGCGCCAGCAGCTCGGGGGTCCTTAATGAAAAACTGTTTTTT. This encodes CASSSGVLNEKLFF.

The rearrangement uses TRBV27 and TRBJ2-2, with D tentatively TRBD1 (6 bases). Looked up from germline, CDR1 is MNHEY and CDR2 is SMNVEV (reference sequence). The CDR3 runs 16 residues. Trimming removed 3 bases at V and 0 bases at J, with 11 bases between. CDR3 DNA: TGTGCCAGCAGTTTTTGGACAGTAGCGAACACCGGGGAGCTGTTTTTT. It yields the protein CASSFWTVANTGELFF.

The gene calls are TRBV9 and TRBJ2-2; 10 bases fit TRBD2. The CDR3 extends over 18 amino acids. Trimming took 0 bases from V and 1 from J; bases not matched to a gene: 6. Germline loops: CDR1 SGDLS, CDR2 YYNGEE. CDR3 residues: CASSVDGSSGGNTGELFF. In DNA, the CDR3 is TGTGCCAGCAGCGTAGATGGGTCTAGCGGGGGGAACACCGGGGAGCTGTTTTTT.

The V call is TRBV4-3, the J call TRBJ2-7, with D perhaps matching TRBD1 (5 bases). The CDR3 covers 16 residues. Germline V CDR1 and CDR2: LGHNA, YSLEER. With 1 base removed from V and 3 bases from J, the gap between germline ends came to 16 bases. The CDR3 is CASSQGEAGSVYEQYF. The CDR3 bases are TGCGCCAGCAGCCAAGGAGAAGCAGGGTCCGTCTACGAGCAGTACTTC.

The J gene is TRBJ1-4, the V gene TRBV5-1; TRBD1 might be the D (5 bases). Germline CDR1 is SGHRS and CDR2 is YFSETQ. The CDR3 spans 16 residues. The V end was cut by 3 bases, the J end by 5 bases, with 17 bases between. DNA of the CDR3: TGCGCCAGCAGCTCGGGGGGTAGCGGGCTGAATGAAAAACTGTTTTTT. It encodes CASSSGGSGLNEKLFF. The variable domain in full, completed from reference TRBV5-1 and TRBJ1-4, reads KAGVTQTPRYLIKTRGQQVTLSCSPISGHRSVSWYQQTPGQGLQFLFEYFSETQRNKGNFPGRFSGRQFSNSRSEMNVSTLELGDSALYLCASSSGGSGLNEKLFFGSGTQLSVL.

The V and J genes are TRBV6-6 and TRBJ1-1, with no clear D. V was cut by 2 bases and J by 0 bases, with 10 bases left in between. Germline lookup yields CDR1 MNHNY and CDR2 SVGAGI (reference sequence). The CDR3 length is 15 residues. The CDR3 bases are TGTGCCAGCAGTTACCCCGCAGTCCTGAACACTGAAGCTTTCTTT. Translating it yields CASSYPAVLNTEAFF.

The chain joins TRBV5-4 to TRBJ2-2; no clear D gene. This CDR3 has 13 amino acids. CDR1 and CDR2 (germline): SGHNT, YYREEE (reference sequence). V lost 4 bases and J lost 6, with 10 bases in between. CDR3 amino acids: CASSNLVAGELFF. As DNA, the CDR3 is TGTGCCAGCAGCAACCTAGTCGCCGGGGAGCTGTTTTTT.

This rearrangement joins TRBV29-1 to TRBJ1-1; unclear D gene. With 6 bases removed from V and 11 bases from J, the gap between germline ends came to 19 bases. Germline CDR1 reads SQVTM; CDR2 reads ANQGSEA. The CDR3 spans 12 residues. CDR3 nucleotide sequence: TGCAGCGTCGCCTGGACCTCAGGCGGGGCTTTCTTT. Protein: CSVAWTSGGAFF. The full variable domain, rest sourced from reference TRBV29-1 and TRBJ1-1, is SAVISQKPSRDICQRGTSLTIQCQVDSQVTMMFWYRQQPGQSLTLIATANQGSEATYESGFVIDKFPISRPNLTFSTLTVSNMSPEDSSIYLCSVAWTSGGAFFGQGTRLTVV.

In this sample, this clone turned up a few times. The V gene is TRBV10-1, the J gene TRBJ1-6; TRBD1 is a possible D gene (6 bases). In germline, CDR1 is WNHNN, CDR2 SYGVQD (reference sequence). The CDR3 contains 14 residues. The V end was cut by 7 bases, the J end by 9 bases, with 16 bases between. CDR3 protein: CASNGTTKTSPLHF. CDR3 nucleotides: TGCGCCAGCAACGGGACAACAAAAACTTCACCCCTCCACTTT.

The V call is TRBV7-9, the J call TRBJ2-5, with a weak D call TRBD1 (6 bases). The germline V and J ends were trimmed by 6 bases and 1 base, with 12 bases remaining between them. From germline, CDR1 is SEHNR and CDR2 FQNEAQ (reference sequence). The CDR3 runs to 14 residues. In DNA form, the CDR3 reads TGTGCCAGCAGATCGACAGGCATCCAAGAGACCCAGTACTTC. It specifies CASRSTGIQETQYF.

J is TRBJ2-1 and V is TRBV5-4, with D tentatively TRBD1 (6 bases). V was pared by 1 base and J by 6 bases, with 8 bases between. The V gene's germline CDR1 is SGHNT and CDR2 YYREEE (reference sequence). This CDR3 comprises 13 residues. The CDR3 loop reads CASSLLGGNEQFF. The CDR3 nucleotides are TGTGCCAGCAGCTTGTTAGGGGGCAATGAGCAGTTCTTC.

This chain uses TRBV19 with TRBJ1-1; unclear D gene. The CDR3 extends over 14 amino acids. V lost 8 bases, J lost 6 bases, and 19 bases lay in between. Germline assignment: CDR1 LNHDA and CDR2 SQIVND (reference sequence). CDR3 sequence (DNA): TGTGCCAGTGTTTCGCTAACCCGGAGCGCTGAAGCTTTCTTT. Encoded protein: CASVSLTRSAEAFF.

This chain uses TRBV7-2 with TRBJ2-7; D might be TRBD1 (6 bases). The CDR3 consists of 15 residues. The V end lost 0 bases, the J end lost 2 bases, and 11 bases lay between the germline ends. In germline, CDR1 is SGHTA, CDR2 FQGNSA. The CDR3 loop reads CASSLARQAAYEQYF. The CDR3 region has the DNA TGTGCCAGCAGCTTAGCGCGACAGGCCGCCTACGAGCAGTACTTC.

This chain uses TRBV6-5 with TRBJ1-6; TRBD1 aligns across 9 bases. Germline trimming cut 2 bases from V and 10 bases from J; bases unmatched to any gene: 6. Germline V gives CDR1 MNHEY, CDR2 SVGAGI. The CDR3 runs to 15 residues. The CDR3 nucleotides are TGTGCCAGCAGTTACACCGGGACAGGGACCTCACCCCTCCACTTT. It specifies CASSYTGTGTSPLHF.

The chain carries TRBV6-5 and TRBJ1-6; 8 bases map to TRBD1. V dropped 6 bases and J dropped 9; count of bases not matched to a gene: 7. Germline CDR1 and CDR2: MNHEY and SVGAGI. This CDR3 comprises 14 residues. The CDR3 nucleotides read TGTGCCAGCAGGACGAGAGACAGGGGTTCACCCCTCCACTTT. Encoded protein: CASRTRDRGSPLHF.

The rearrangement links TRBV6-7 to TRBJ1-5, with TRBD1 identical over 10 bases. TRBV6-7 is an ORF, and what it does is uncertain. Trimming took 5 bases from V and 2 from J; bases not matched to a gene: 12. The CDR3 length is 18 residues. The CDR3 sequence is CASSLTGTGVIGNQPQHF. CDR3 nucleotide sequence: TGTGCCAGCAGTCTAACCGGGACAGGGGTTATCGGCAATCAGCCCCAGCATTTT.

This chain connects TRBV4-1 to TRBJ2-1; 7 bases line up with TRBD2. The CDR3 consists of 14 residues. Germline CDR1 and CDR2: MGHRA and YSYEKL. After removal of 1 base from V and 9 bases from J, the junction contained 6 bases not matched to a gene. The DNA for the CDR3 is TGCGCCAGCAGCCAAGGGTGGGGGGGGATTGAGCAGTTCTTC. Its protein product is CASSQGWGGIEQFF.

This clone was seen a handful of times. This chain links TRBV6-6 with TRBJ1-1; D call uncertain. The CDR3 extends over 14 amino acids. CDR1 is MNHNY, CDR2 SVGAGI, per germline (reference sequence). The ends were cut back, 2 bases at V and 6 bases at J, with 13 bases in the middle. DNA of the CDR3: TGTGCCAGCAGTTACCCCAGGAGGTACGCTGAAGCTTTCTTT. Amino acid sequence: CASSYPRRYAEAFF.

The chain has TRBV7-2 and TRBJ2-1; D possibly corresponds to TRBD2 (7 bases). With 5 bases removed from V and 6 bases from J, the gap between germline ends came to 14 bases. CDR1 SGHTA and CDR2 FQGNSA come from the germline V gene. CDR3 length equals 14 residues. CDR3 nucleotides: TGTGCCAGCAGCCGGGGGCAGCGGGGCAATGAGCAGTTCTTC. Translation: CASSRGQRGNEQFF.

The chain couples TRBV3-1 (or the pseudogene TRBV3-2) to TRBJ1-6; 9 nucleotides agree with TRBD1. Germline CDR1 is LGHDT and CDR2 is YNNKEL (reference sequence). This CDR3 contains 13 residues. Unmatched junction bases numbered 2, after V lost 4 bases and J lost 10 bases. The CDR3 here is CASSRQGDSPLHF. The CDR3 bases are TGTGCCAGCAGCCGACAGGGGGACTCACCCCTCCACTTT.

V usage is TRBV5-1 and J usage is TRBJ2-5; 7 nucleotides line up with TRBD1. J was trimmed by 5 bases and V by 4 bases; bases with no gene match: 5. The CDR3 has 13 residues. The germline CDR1 and CDR2 sequences are SGHRS and YFSETQ. CDR3 region: CASSLDRVETQYF. DNA for the CDR3: TGCGCCAGCAGCCTCGACAGGGTGGAGACCCAGTACTTC.

The genes are TRBV5-4 and TRBJ2-2; no definite D call. Germline V gene lookup returns CDR1 SGHNT and CDR2 YYREEE (reference sequence). The CDR3 consists of 14 residues. Trimming cost V 2 bases and J 1 base, with 6 bases left between them. CDR3 loop: CASSFSRNTGELFF. CDR3 nucleotides: TGTGCCAGCAGCTTTTCCCGGAACACCGGGGAGCTGTTTTTT.

About this clone: The junction shows a germline mismatch at one end, possibly a read error. V usage is TRBV12-3 or TRBV12-4 and J usage is TRBJ2-7; D may be TRBD2 (7 bases). There are 11 residues in the CDR3. The CDR3 DNA sequence: TGTGCCAGCAGTTTGGGGGGGCTCTCTATCTTC. It yields the protein CASSLGGLSIF.

The J gene is TRBJ2-5, the V gene TRBV6-6, with 9 bases matching TRBD2. Looked up from germline, CDR1 is MNHNY and CDR2 is SVGAGI (reference sequence). This CDR3 is built from 16 residues. The V gene end was trimmed by 0 bases and the J gene end by 2 bases; junction bases not matched to a gene: 4. CDR3 region: CASSYSRSGGQETQYF. CDR3 DNA: TGTGCCAGCAGTTACTCGCGCAGCGGGGGGCAAGAGACCCAGTACTTC.

J is TRBJ1-5 and V is TRBV18, with 7 nucleotides matching TRBD1. The germline gives CDR1 KGHSH, CDR2 LQKENI. The CDR3 has 17 residues. V gave up 1 base and J gave up 6 bases; unmatched junction bases: 12. The CDR3 sequence: CASSPQVGDRVSQPQHF. The CDR3 DNA is TGTGCCAGCTCACCACAGGTGGGCGACAGGGTATCTCAGCCCCAGCATTTT.

This chain joins TRBV5-5 and TRBJ2-3; D is possibly TRBD1 (7 bases). V lost 1 base and J 3 bases, leaving 12 bases between the germline ends. The CDR3 consists of 15 residues. In germline, CDR1 is SGHKS, CDR2 YYEKEE (reference sequence). The DNA of the CDR3 is TGTGCCAGCAGCTTGCGGAGGGGGCTAACAGATACGCAGTATTTT. Translation gives CASSLRRGLTDTQYF.